This T cell receptor (beta chain) was recovered during a study of response to subunit inactivated influenza vaccine. Study results and limitations: Researchers suggested that each seasonal influenza vaccination recruits few new T cells.

This clonotype was seen a few times. The antigen remains undetermined. The CDR3 contains 13 residues. Trimming took off 3 bases at V and 5 bases at J, with 11 bases between the two ends. TCRdb reanalysed the RT-PCR reads using MiXCR and keeps one entry per CDR3 protein. The sample lists 700,000 to 900,000 distinct CDR3 sequences, less than 25% occurring once. This clonotype originated in a middle-aged man who received an inactivated influenza vaccine. V is TRBV12-3 or TRBV12-4 and J is TRBJ2-7; D is possibly TRBD1 (6 bases). The material sequenced was PBMCs from blood, taken 5 to 6 days after vaccination. CDR3 sequence (DNA): TGTGCCAGCAGTTTTGACAGGTCCCACGAGCAGTACTTC. As protein: CASSFDRSHEQYF.